This T cell receptor (beta chain) was retrieved from a study of blood T cell repertoires in COVID-19. On the study more broadly: Samples taken during acute and convalescent COVID-19 were collected in the United States, Italy and Spain. Nucleic acid was either cDNA or gDNA, and it came from T cells, B-cell-depleted T cells, or PBMCs.

As processed by the authors: Scientists estimated how many nucleated cells there were by amplifying reference gene primers. Assay used: immunoSEQ multiplex PCR; TCRdb lists only in-frame clones, some missing. V and J calls and clone size follow that table, whereas D and trimming were derived from the DNA. The sample holds 380,000 or so clones, over 65% seen once. The CDR3 length is 15 residues. Trimming cost V 4 bases and J 1 base, with 11 bases left between them. CDR1 and CDR2 (germline): SGHTA, FQGNSA. The receptor comes from a human donor with acute or convalescent COVID-19. The donor label of this sample is uncertain. Sequencing input: peripheral blood. This chain uses TRBV7-2 with TRBJ2-1; weak D call: TRBD2 (6 bases). The CDR3 DNA reads as TGTGCCAGCAGCTCAACCGGGACTTCCTACAATGAGCAGTTCTTC. Its protein is CASSSTGTSYNEQFF.